This paragraph covers one T cell receptor beta chain sequence. This record belongs to a study of OX40 agonist ivuxolimab in advanced cancers. For the study at large: Patients undergoing dose escalation presented with hepatocellular carcinoma, melanoma, renal cell or head and neck cancer. Mean age approximately 59 years, range about 23 to 79; roughly 80% male. Anti-PD-1, anti-PD-L1 or anti-CTLA-4 therapy given earlier was allowed, and over 35% had some.

Repertoires were generated with immunoSEQ multiplex PCR, while TCRdb's copy carries only in-frame clones and drops some. Among about 36,000 clones listed, 74% were seen once. The CDR3 consists of 13 residues. Germline V gives CDR1 ENHRY, CDR2 SYGVKD. Trimming shortened V by 11 bases and J by 1 base, and 11 bases separated the two germline ends. The sequenced sample was CD4+ or CD8+ T cells sorted from blood, obtained in a trial of the OX40 agonist ivuxolimab. The chain couples TRBV10-3 to TRBJ1-4; D call uncertain. This TCR came from an adult with an advanced solid tumor such as melanoma, head and neck, liver or kidney cancer. The CDR3 here is CAPSGQTNEKLFF. The CDR3 nucleotides are TGTGCCCCTTCCGGGCAAACTAATGAAAAACTGTTTTTT.